This T cell receptor beta chain was found in a study of T-cell reconstitution after alpha-beta-depleted transplantation in children. Preparation of the TCRbeta library involved a method that used unique molecular identifiers. MiXCR was run by TCRdb on the PCR reads, yielding one entry per CDR3 protein. Here the sample spans fewer than 700,000 distinct CDR3 sequences, about 21% being singletons. Germline CDR1 MNHEY, CDR2 SVGEGT. The CDR3 sequence is 15 residues long. The V and J ends lost 4 bases and 2 bases respectively, with 12 bases between them. Worth noting for this clonotype: The antigen is not known.

Findings and caveats of the study: There were some patients whose high TCRbeta diversity at day 60 came from surviving recipient T cells and thymic progenitors. Several hundred rapidly expanded clones from non-depleted graft cells reportedly supplied alpha-beta T cells about two months post-transplant. T-cell numbers and diversity one year post-transplant derived largely from freshly generated T cells.

This clonotype was obtained from a boy younger than two who had a stem cell transplant for acute myeloid leukemia, so the T cells may come from the graft donor. Sequenced material: PBMCs, mostly from graft donor cells, taken 360 days after TCRalphabeta/CD19-depleted stem cell transplant. The chain has TRBV6-2 or TRBV6-3 and TRBJ1-5, with D unclear. The CDR3 region is CASSSTGVGNQPQHF. CDR3 DNA: TGTGCCAGCAGTTCTACTGGGGTGGGCAATCAGCCCCAGCATTTT.